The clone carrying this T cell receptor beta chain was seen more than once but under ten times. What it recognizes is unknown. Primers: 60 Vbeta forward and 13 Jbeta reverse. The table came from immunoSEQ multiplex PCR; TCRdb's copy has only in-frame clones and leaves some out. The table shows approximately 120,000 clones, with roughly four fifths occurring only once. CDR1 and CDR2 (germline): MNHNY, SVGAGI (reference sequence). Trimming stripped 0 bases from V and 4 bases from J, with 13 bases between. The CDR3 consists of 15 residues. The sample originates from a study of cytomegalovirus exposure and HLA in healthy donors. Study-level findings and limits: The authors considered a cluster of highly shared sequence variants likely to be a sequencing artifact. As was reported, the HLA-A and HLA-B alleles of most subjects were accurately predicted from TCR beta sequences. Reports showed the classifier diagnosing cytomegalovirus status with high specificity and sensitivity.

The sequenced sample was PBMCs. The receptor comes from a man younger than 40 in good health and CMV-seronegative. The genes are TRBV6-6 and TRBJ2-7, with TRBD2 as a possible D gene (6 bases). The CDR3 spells CASSYSGGAGYEQYF. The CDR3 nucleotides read TGTGCCAGCAGTTACTCAGGAGGTGCGGGATACGAGCAGTACTTC.